The rows below give T cell receptor beta chains drawn from one sample of a study of radiotherapy plus CTLA-4 blockade in lung cancer. Sequencing used immunoSEQ multiplex PCR; TCRdb keeps in-frame clones, though not all of them. The sample holds over 80,000 clones, about four fifths seen once. The input for sequencing was peripheral blood, taken from a patient treated with radiotherapy plus ipilimumab. The receptors were sampled from a human donor with non-small cell lung cancer who had stable disease on radiotherapy plus ipilimumab. Each CDR3 is given with its conserved first and last residue. A D gene is named only where the DNA matches it firmly. Some rows have no size entry. The others give once, few or many, or a class for an expanded clone.

clone_size: few; j_call: TRBJ2-3; v_call: TRBV29-1; d_call: TRBD2; cdr3_nt: TGCAGCGTTGAAATCCCCCGGGGGGGCACAGATACGCAGTATTTT; cdr3_aa: CSVEIPRGGTDTQYF
clone_size: -; j_call: TRBJ2-2; v_call: TRBV7-3; d_call: TRBD1; cdr3_nt: TGTGCCAGCAGCTCAACCGGGACAGGGGTTGAGGCCGGGGAGCTGTTTTTT; cdr3_aa: CASSSTGTGVEAGELFF
clone_size: once; j_call: TRBJ1-1; v_call: TRBV10-3; d_call: -; cdr3_nt: TGTGCCATCAGTGAGTTTCAGGGCAAGACGAACACTGAAGCTTTCTTT; cdr3_aa: CAISEFQGKTNTEAFF
clone_size: -; j_call: TRBJ2-3; v_call: TRBV9; d_call: TRBD2; cdr3_nt: TGTGCCAGCAGCGTTGCCCCTAGCGGGGACCGAGATACGCAGTATTTT; cdr3_aa: CASSVAPSGDRDTQYF
clone_size: -; j_call: TRBJ1-5; v_call: TRBV2; d_call: -; cdr3_nt: TGTGCCAGCAGTGACAGGGGAGGTCAGCCCCAGCATTTT; cdr3_aa: CASSDRGGQPQHF
clone_size: -; j_call: TRBJ2-2; v_call: TRBV7-2; d_call: -; cdr3_nt: TGTGCCAGCAGCTTAGGCGGGGGCTTCACCGGGGAGCTGTTTTTT; cdr3_aa: CASSLGGGFTGELFF
clone_size: -; j_call: TRBJ2-2; v_call: TRBV5-1; d_call: -; cdr3_nt: TGCGCCAGCAGCCTGGTGACCCATTCACTCGCGAACACCGGGGAGCTGTTTTTT; cdr3_aa: CASSLVTHSLANTGELFF
clone_size: few; j_call: TRBJ2-7; v_call: TRBV10-1; d_call: TRBD2; cdr3_nt: TGCGCCAGCCAAGCGGGAGTTAGCTACGAGCAGTACTTC; cdr3_aa: CASQAGVSYEQYF
clone_size: -; j_call: TRBJ1-1; v_call: TRBV7-3; d_call: TRBD1; cdr3_nt: TGTGCCAGTGGACAGGGGGCGAGCACTGAAGCTTTCTTT; cdr3_aa: CASGQGASTEAFF
clone_size: -; j_call: TRBJ2-3; v_call: TRBV6-5; d_call: -; cdr3_nt: TGTGCCAGCACCAACCCTAGCGGCACAGATACGCAGTATTTT; cdr3_aa: CASTNPSGTDTQYF
clone_size: few; j_call: TRBJ2-2; v_call: TRBV9; d_call: TRBD1; cdr3_nt: TGTGCCAGCAGCGTAGACCAGACAGGGTGGACCGGGGAGCTGTTTTTT; cdr3_aa: CASSVDQTGWTGELFF
clone_size: once; j_call: TRBJ1-5; v_call: TRBV5-5; d_call: -; cdr3_nt: TGTGCCAGCAGTCCCGCGGGTCCCAATCAGCCCCAGCATTTT; cdr3_aa: CASSPAGPNQPQHF
clone_size: -; j_call: TRBJ2-1; v_call: TRBV4-1; d_call: TRBD2; cdr3_nt: TGCGCCAGCAGCCAAGAATCCTCAGGGGGACTAGCGGACAATGAGCAGTTCTTC; cdr3_aa: CASSQESSGGLADNEQFF
clone_size: once; j_call: TRBJ2-3; v_call: TRBV7-2; d_call: -; cdr3_nt: TGTGCCAGCAGCCTTTTGGAGGTCACGAACACAGATACGCAGTATTTT; cdr3_aa: CASSLLEVTNTDTQYF
clone_size: -; j_call: TRBJ2-4; v_call: TRBV5-6; d_call: -; cdr3_nt: TGTGCCAGCAGCTCCCTCTTTACGACTAGGTCCAAGGTTCAGTACTTC; cdr3_aa: CASSSLFTTRSKVQYF
clone_size: -; j_call: TRBJ2-1; v_call: TRBV27; d_call: -; cdr3_nt: TGTGCCAGCAGTTTCCCTGGGACTGTATACAATGAGCAGTTCTTC; cdr3_aa: CASSFPGTVYNEQFF
clone_size: once; j_call: TRBJ2-2; v_call: TRBV7-7; d_call: TRBD1; cdr3_nt: TGTGCTAGCAGCGCAGACAGGGGGGCTGCGAACACCGGGGAGCTGTTTTTT; cdr3_aa: CASSADRGAANTGELFF
clone_size: few; j_call: TRBJ2-7; v_call: TRBV18; d_call: -; cdr3_nt: TGTGCCAGCTCACCGGGCAGCTCCTACGAGCAGTACTTC; cdr3_aa: CASSPGSSYEQYF